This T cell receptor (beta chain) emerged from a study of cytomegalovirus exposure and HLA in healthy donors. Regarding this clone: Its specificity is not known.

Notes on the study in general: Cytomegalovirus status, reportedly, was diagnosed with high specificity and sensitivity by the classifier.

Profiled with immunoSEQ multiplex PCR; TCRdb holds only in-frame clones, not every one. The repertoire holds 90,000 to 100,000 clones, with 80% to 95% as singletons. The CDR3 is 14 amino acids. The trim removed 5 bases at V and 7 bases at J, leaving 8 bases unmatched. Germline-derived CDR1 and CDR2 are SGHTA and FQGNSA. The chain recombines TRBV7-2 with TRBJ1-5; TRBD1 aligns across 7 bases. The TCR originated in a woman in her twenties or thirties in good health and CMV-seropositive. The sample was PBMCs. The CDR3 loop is CASSPTGPGQPQHF. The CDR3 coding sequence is TGTGCCAGCAGCCCGACAGGGCCGGGGCAGCCCCAGCATTTT.